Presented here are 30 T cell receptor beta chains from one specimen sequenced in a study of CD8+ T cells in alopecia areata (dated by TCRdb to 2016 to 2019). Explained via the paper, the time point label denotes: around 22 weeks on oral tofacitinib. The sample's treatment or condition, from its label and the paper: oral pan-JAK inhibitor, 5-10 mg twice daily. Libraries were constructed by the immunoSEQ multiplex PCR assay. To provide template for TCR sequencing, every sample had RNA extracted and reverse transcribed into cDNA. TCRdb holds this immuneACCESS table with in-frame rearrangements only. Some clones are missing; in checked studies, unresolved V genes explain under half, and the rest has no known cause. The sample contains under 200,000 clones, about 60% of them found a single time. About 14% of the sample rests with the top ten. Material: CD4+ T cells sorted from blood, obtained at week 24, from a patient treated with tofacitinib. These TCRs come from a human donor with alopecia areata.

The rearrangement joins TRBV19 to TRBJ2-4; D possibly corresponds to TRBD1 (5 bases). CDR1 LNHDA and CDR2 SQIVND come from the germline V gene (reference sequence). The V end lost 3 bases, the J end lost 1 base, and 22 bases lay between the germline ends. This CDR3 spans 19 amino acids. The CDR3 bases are TGTGCCAGTAGTATGTTAGGGGTCGGCTCCTTTATCGCCAAAAACATTCAGTACTTC. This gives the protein CASSMLGVGSFIAKNIQYF.

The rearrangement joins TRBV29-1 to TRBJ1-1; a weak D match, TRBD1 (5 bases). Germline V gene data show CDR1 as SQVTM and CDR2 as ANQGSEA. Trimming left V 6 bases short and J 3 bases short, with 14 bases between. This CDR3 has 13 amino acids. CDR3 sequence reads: CSVERTHDTEAFF. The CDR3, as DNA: TGCAGCGTCGAACGGACACATGACACTGAAGCTTTCTTT.

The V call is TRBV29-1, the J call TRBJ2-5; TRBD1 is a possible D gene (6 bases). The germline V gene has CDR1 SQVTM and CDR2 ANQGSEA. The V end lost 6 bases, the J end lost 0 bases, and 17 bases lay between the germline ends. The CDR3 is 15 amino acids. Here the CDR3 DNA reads TGCAGCGTAGACACACAGGGTCGGGACCAAGAGACCCAGTACTTC. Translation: CSVDTQGRDQETQYF.

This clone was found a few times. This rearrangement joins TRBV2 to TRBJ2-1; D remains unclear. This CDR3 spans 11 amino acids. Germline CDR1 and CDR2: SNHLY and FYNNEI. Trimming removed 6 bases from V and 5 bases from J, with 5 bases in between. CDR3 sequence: CASSENNEQFF. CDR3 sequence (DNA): TGTGCCAGCAGCGAAAACAATGAGCAGTTCTTC.

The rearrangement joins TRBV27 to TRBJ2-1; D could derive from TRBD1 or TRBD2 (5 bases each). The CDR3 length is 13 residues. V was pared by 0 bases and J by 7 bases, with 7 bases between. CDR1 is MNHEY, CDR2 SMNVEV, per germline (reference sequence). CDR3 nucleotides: TGTGCCAGCAGTTTATCGGGGGAAAATGAGCAGTTCTTC. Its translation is CASSLSGENEQFF.

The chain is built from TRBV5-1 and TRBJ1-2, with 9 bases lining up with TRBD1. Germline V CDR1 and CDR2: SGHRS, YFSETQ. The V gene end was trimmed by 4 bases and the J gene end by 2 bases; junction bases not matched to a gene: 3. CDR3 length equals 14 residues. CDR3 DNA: TGCGCCAGCAGCCTACAGGGGGCAAACTATGGCTACACCTTC. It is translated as CASSLQGANYGYTF.

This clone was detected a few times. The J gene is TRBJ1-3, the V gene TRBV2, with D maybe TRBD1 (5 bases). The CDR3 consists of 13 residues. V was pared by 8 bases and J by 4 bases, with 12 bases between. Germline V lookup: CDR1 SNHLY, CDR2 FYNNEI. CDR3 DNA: TGTGCCAGCGAGAGGGGAACGGGAAACACCATATATTTT. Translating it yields CASERGTGNTIYF.

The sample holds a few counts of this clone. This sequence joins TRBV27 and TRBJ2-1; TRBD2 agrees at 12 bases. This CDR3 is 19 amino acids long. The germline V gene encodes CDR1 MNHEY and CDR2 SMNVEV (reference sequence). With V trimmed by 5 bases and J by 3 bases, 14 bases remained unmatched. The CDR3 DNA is TGTGCCAGCAGTCCGCGGACTAGCGGGGATAATTACCGCTACAATGAGCAGTTCTTC. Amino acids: CASSPRTSGDNYRYNEQFF.

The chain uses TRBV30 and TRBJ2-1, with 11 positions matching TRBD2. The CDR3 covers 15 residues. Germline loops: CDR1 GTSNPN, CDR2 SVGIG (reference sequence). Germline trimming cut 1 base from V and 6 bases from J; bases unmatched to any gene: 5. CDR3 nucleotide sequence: TGTGCCTGGAGTGAGAGACTAGCGGGGCCCAATGAGCAGTTCTTC. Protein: CAWSERLAGPNEQFF.

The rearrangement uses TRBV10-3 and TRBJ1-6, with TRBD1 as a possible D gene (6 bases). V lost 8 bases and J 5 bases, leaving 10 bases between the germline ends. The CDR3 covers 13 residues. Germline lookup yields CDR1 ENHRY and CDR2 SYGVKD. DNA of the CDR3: TGTGCCATCTCGAAGGGGGATAATTCACCCCTCCACTTT. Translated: CAISKGDNSPLHF.

The DNA of the CDR3 is TGCAGCGTCGGGACTCGATACACAGATACGCAGTATTTT. It translates to CSVGTRYTDTQYF. The genes are TRBV29-1 and TRBJ2-3; tentatively, D is TRBD2 (6 bases). Germline V gives CDR1 SQVTM, CDR2 ANQGSEA. Trimming took off 6 bases at V and 2 bases at J, with 12 bases between the two ends. The CDR3 sequence is 13 residues long.

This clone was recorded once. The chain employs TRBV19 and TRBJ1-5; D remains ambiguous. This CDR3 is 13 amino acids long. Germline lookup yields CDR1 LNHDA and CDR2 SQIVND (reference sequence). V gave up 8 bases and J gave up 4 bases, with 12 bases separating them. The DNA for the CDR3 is TGTGCCAGTCGAGGGTTCGGGAATCAGCCCCAGCATTTT. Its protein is CASRGFGNQPQHF.

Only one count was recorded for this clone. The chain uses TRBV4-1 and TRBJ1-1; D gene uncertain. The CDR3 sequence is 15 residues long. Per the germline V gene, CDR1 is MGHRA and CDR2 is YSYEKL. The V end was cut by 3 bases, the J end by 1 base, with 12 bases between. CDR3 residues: CASSHGLGGNTEAFF. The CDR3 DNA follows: TGCGCCAGCAGCCATGGTCTAGGCGGGAACACTGAAGCTTTCTTT.

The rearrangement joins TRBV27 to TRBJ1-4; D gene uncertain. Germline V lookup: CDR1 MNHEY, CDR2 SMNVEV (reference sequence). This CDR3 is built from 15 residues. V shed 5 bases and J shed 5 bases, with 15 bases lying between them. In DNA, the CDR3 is TGTGCCAGCAGTCCGTCGGTCCAGCCAAATGAAAAACTGTTTTTT. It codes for CASSPSVQPNEKLFF.

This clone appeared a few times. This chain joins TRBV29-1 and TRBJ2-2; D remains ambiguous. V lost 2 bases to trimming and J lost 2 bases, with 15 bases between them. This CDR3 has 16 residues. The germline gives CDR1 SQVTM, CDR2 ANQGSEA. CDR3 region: CSVESAGPRNTGELFF. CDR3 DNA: TGCAGCGTTGAATCCGCCGGGCCCCGAAACACCGGGGAGCTGTTTTTT.

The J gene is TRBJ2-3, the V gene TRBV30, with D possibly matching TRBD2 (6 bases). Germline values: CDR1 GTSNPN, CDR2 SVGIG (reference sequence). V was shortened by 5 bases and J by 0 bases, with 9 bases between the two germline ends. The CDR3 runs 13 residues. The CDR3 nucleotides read TGTGCCTGGGCGGGGAGTAGCACAGATACGCAGTATTTT. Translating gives CAWAGSSTDTQYF.

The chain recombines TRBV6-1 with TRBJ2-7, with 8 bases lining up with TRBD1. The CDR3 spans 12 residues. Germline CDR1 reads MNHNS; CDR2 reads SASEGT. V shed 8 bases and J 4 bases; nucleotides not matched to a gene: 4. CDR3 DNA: TGTGCCAGCCGGACAGGGATTTACGAGCAGTACTTC. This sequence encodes CASRTGIYEQYF.

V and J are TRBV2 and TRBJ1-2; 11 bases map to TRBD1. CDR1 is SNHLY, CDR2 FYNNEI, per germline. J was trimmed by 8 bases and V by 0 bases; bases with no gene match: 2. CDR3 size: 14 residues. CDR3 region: CASSEAWTGGGYTF. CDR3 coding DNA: TGTGCCAGCAGTGAAGCTTGGACAGGGGGCGGCTACACCTTC.

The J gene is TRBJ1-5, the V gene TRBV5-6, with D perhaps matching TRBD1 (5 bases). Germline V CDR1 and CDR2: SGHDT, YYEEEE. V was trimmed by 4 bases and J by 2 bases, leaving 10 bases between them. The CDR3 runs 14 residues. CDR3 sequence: CASSRRGGNQPQHF. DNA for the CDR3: TGTGCCAGCAGCCGGAGGGGAGGCAATCAGCCCCAGCATTTT.

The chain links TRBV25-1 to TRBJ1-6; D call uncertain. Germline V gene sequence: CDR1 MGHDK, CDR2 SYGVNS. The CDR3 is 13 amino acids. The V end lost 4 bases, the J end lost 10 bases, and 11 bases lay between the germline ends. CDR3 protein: CASSVVMDSPLHF. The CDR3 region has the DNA TGTGCCAGCAGTGTGGTGATGGACTCACCCCTCCACTTT.

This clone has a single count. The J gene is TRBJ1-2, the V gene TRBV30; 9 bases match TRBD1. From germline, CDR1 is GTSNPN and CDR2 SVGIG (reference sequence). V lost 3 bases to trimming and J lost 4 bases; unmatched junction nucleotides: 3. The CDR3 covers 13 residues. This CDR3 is CAWRDRGGYGYTF. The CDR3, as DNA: TGTGCCTGGAGGGACAGGGGCGGCTATGGCTACACCTTC.

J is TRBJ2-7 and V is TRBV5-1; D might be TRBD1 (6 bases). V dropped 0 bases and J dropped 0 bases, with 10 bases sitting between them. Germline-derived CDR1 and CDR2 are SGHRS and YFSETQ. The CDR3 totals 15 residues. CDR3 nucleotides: TGCGCCAGCAGCTTGGTGCAGGGGAGCTCCTACGAGCAGTACTTC. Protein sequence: CASSLVQGSSYEQYF.

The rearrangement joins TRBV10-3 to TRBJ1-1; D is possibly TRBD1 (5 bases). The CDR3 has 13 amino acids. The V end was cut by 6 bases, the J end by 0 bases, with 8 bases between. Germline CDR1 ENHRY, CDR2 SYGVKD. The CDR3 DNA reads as TGTGCCATCAGGGGACGGATGAACACTGAAGCTTTCTTT. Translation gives CAIRGRMNTEAFF.

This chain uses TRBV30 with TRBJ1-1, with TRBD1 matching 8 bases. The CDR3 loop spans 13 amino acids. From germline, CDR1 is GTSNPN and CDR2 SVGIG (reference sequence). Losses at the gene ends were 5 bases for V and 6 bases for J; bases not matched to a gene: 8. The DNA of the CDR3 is TGTGCCTGGGAGACAGGGGAAAGAGCTGAAGCTTTCTTT. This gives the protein CAWETGERAEAFF.

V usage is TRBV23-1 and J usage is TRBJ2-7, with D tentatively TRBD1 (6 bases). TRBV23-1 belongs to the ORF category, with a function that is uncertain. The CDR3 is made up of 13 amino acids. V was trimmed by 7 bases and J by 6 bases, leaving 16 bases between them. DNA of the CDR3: TGCGCCAGCAATGAGACAGGTTCCCCCGAGCAGTACTTC. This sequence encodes CASNETGSPEQYF.

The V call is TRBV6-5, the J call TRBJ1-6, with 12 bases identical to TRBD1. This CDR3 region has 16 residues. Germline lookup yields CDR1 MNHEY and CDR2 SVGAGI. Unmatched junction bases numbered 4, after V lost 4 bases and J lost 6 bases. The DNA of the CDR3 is TGTGCCAGCAGTTCCATGGGACAGGGGGCTAATTCACCCCTCCACTTT. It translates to CASSSMGQGANSPLHF.

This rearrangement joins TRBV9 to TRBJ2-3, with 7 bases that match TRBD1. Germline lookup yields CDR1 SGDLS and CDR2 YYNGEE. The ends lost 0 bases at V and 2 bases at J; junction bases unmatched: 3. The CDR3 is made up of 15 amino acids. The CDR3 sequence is CASSVGTGATDTQYF. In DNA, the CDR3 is TGTGCCAGCAGCGTAGGGACAGGAGCCACAGATACGCAGTATTTT.

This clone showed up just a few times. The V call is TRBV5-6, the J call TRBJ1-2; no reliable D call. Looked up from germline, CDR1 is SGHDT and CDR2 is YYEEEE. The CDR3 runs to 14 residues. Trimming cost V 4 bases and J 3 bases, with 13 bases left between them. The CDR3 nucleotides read TGTGCCAGCAGCCGCAACACGGGGTACTATGGCTACACCTTC. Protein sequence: CASSRNTGYYGYTF.

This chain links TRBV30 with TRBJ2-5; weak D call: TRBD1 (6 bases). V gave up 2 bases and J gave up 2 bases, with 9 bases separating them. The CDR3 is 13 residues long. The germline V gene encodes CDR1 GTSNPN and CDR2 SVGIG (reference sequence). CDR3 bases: TGTGCCTGGAGTCCCCAGGGGCAAGAGACCCAGTACTTC. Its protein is CAWSPQGQETQYF.

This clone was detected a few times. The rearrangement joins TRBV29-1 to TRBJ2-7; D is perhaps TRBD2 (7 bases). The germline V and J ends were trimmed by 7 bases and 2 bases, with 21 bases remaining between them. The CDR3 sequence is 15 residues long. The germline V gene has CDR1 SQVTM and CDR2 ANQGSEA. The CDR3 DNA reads TGCAGCGCCCGGAGGTTACGGGGGGCGGCCTACGAGCAGTACTTC. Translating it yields CSARRLRGAAYEQYF.